The TCR beta chain described here comes from a study of human T cells and chemical hapten exposure. This clonotype was detected many times. Its antigen remains unidentified. It was the library that attached unique molecular identifiers to individual cDNA molecules. In TCRdb, the RACE reads were re-called with MiXCR into one record per CDR3 protein. Of over 75,000 distinct CDR3 sequences detected, roughly a tenth appear once; the ten largest clones hold more than 1%. Whole-study results and caveats: Expanded TCRs showed more large CDR3 clusters than pre-sensitization or healthy control sets.

V dropped 0 bases and J dropped 6; count of bases not matched to a gene: 0. This CDR3 comprises 15 residues. The V gene's germline CDR1 is MRHNA and CDR2 SNTAGT. Time point reported: patch test 3, about 24 weeks after DPC sensitization. Treatment specified: therapeutic diphenylcyclopropenone sensitization with weekly scalp DPC. V gene TRBV6-4 combines with J gene TRBJ1-6, with TRBD1 identical over 9 bases. This TCR was sampled from a woman in her 30s with alopecia areata. Some clones in this sample may be carry-over from other donors' samples. The sample here was whole blood, taken in connection with sensitization to the hapten diphenylcyclopropenone (DPC). CDR3 protein: CASSDSTGGNSPLHF. The CDR3 nucleotides are TGTGCCAGCAGTGACTCGACAGGGGGTAATTCACCCCTCCACTTT.